This section outlines one T cell receptor (beta chain) sequence together with its context. Recruits, aged about 18 to 100 years, lived in 20 to 30 US areas. Which cohort a participant joined came from the clinical history participants gave. Recovered participants had two consecutive negative NP/OP PCR tests, healthcare professional clearance, or symptom resolution. The sample is drawn from a study of blood T cell repertoires in COVID-19. For the study at large: Sources were T cells, B-cell-depleted T cells, or PBMCs; the material itself was cDNA or gDNA.

Profiled with immunoSEQ multiplex PCR; TCRdb holds only in-frame clones, not every one. Altogether 300,000 or so clones are present, about 90% being singletons, with the ten largest covering roughly 0.94%. CDR3 length: 17 residues. V lost 6 bases and J lost 3; bases outside the gene matches: 10. Germline CDR1 reads SNHLY; CDR2 reads FYNNEI. The source is a woman aged 25 to 39 who had recovered from COVID-19. Sequences were obtained from PBMCs or T cells enriched from blood (not recorded which). The chain carries TRBV2 and TRBJ1-4, with 10 bases identical to TRBD1. The CDR3 reads CASRAGTGARANEKLFF. The CDR3 nucleotides are TGTGCCAGCAGGGCCGGGACAGGGGCACGGGCTAATGAAAAACTGTTTTTT.